Sequencing of this T cell receptor (beta chain) was carried out in a study of human thymus T cells. From resections taken during corrective heart surgery, the thymus tissue was obtained. Among the donors, all were healthy Finnish infants having corrective surgery for congenital heart defects. The CDR3 sequence is 19 residues long. Losses at the gene ends were 4 bases for V and 9 bases for J; bases not matched to a gene: 25. Per germline, CDR1 SGHVS and CDR2 FNYEAQ. Assay: immunoSEQ multiplex PCR; the TCRdb copy retains only in-frame clones and omits some. The sample holds some 130,000 clones; around 95% are singletons and the top ten take under 0.025%.

Sequencing was performed on thymus tissue. V gene TRBV7-6 combines with J gene TRBJ1-1, with 8 bases identical to TRBD1. The clonotype comes from a boy under three years old with a congenital heart defect but otherwise immunologically healthy. CDR3 residues: CASSSLLSSGGGVSPKAFF. CDR3 DNA: TGTGCCAGCAGCTCCCTCTTGAGTTCAGGGGGCGGTGTAAGCCCCAAAGCTTTCTTT.